A single sample gave rise to the 30 T cell receptor beta chains below, sequenced in a study of blood T cell repertoires in COVID-19. Some clones are missing from TCRdb's copy, which holds only in-frame ones; the method was immunoSEQ multiplex PCR. This table holds 150,000 to 200,000 clones, more than 85% found once. Sequenced input: peripheral blood. All receptors derive from a man aged 35 to 55 with active or convalescent COVID-19.

This clone was picked up a small number of times. The chain is built from TRBV7-9 and TRBJ2-7; 12 bases are shared with TRBD2. Trimming removed 5 bases from V and 7 bases from J; junction bases left unmatched: 12. Germline lookup yields CDR1 SEHNR and CDR2 FQNEAQ (reference sequence). This CDR3 is built from 16 residues. This chain's CDR3 is CASSPTSGGNNREQYF. The CDR3 nucleotides read TGTGCCAGCAGCCCTACTAGCGGGGGGAACAATAGGGAGCAGTACTTC.

The chain recombines TRBV9 with TRBJ2-1; TRBD2 matches at 11 bases. Germline V gene data show CDR1 as SGDLS and CDR2 as YYNGEE. V gave up 3 bases and J gave up 8 bases; unmatched junction bases: 10. The CDR3 spans 16 residues. Written as DNA, the CDR3 is TGTGCCAGCAGCGGTGGAGGACTAGCGGGTAGCTATGAGCAGTTCTTC. Encoded protein: CASSGGGLAGSYEQFF.

The V call is TRBV14, the J call TRBJ1-4; D is unresolved. Trimming left V 1 base short and J 8 bases short, with 8 bases between. The CDR3 has 13 amino acids. The germline CDR1 and CDR2 sequences are SGHDN and FVKESK. The chain's CDR3 is CASSQGAREKLFF. CDR3 sequence (DNA): TGTGCCAGCAGCCAAGGGGCCAGGGAAAAACTGTTTTTT.

The rearrangement joins TRBV29-1 to TRBJ2-1; 7 positions agree with TRBD2. The CDR3 covers 14 residues. The V gene's germline CDR1 is SQVTM and CDR2 ANQGSEA. Germline trimming cut 7 bases from V and 2 bases from J; bases unmatched to any gene: 8. CDR3: CSGSSGTTYNEQFF. The DNA for the CDR3 is TGCAGCGGGTCTTCCGGGACTACCTACAATGAGCAGTTCTTC.

This chain uses TRBV6-5 with TRBJ1-6; TRBD1 aligns across 8 bases. Looked up from germline, CDR1 is MNHEY and CDR2 is SVGAGI. With 6 bases clipped from V and 8 bases from J, the junction kept 6 bases outside the gene matches. CDR3 length: 14 residues. The CDR3 sequence is CASSEGQDYSPLHF. CDR3 coding DNA: TGTGCCAGCAGCGAGGGACAGGACTATTCACCCCTCCACTTT.

This rearrangement joins TRBV7-2 to TRBJ1-1; a weak D match, TRBD1 (5 bases). The CDR3 runs to 13 residues. Germline CDR1 SGHTA, CDR2 FQGNSA. The V end was cut by 8 bases, the J end by 0 bases, with 10 bases between. The chain's CDR3 is CASEQAMNTEAFF. The DNA for the CDR3 is TGTGCCAGCGAACAGGCCATGAACACTGAAGCTTTCTTT.

This clone appeared a few times. The sample has other DNA sequences that encode this CDR3 too. J is TRBJ1-2 and V is TRBV6-6; tentative D call: TRBD1 (6 bases). This CDR3 is built from 13 residues. Trimming stripped 6 bases from V and 4 bases from J, with 12 bases between. The germline CDR1 and CDR2 sequences are MNHNY and SVGAGI (reference sequence). CDR3 nucleotide sequence: TGTGCCAGCAGCCCGGGACAAATCTATGGCTACACCTTC. Protein product: CASSPGQIYGYTF.

The chain recombines TRBV7-2 with TRBJ1-5; the D is unclear. Germline V gives CDR1 SGHTA, CDR2 FQGNSA. The CDR3 length is 13 residues. Trimming stripped 2 bases from V and 8 bases from J, with 10 bases between. The CDR3 region has the DNA TGTGCCAGCAGCTTAACACACGGAGAGCCCCAGCATTTT. Translated, it gives CASSLTHGEPQHF.

The CDR3 DNA follows: TGTGCCAGCAGCCCCAGGGGTGTAGACTATGGCTACACCTTC. Encoded protein: CASSPRGVDYGYTF. The chain recombines TRBV6-5 with TRBJ1-2; possible D gene TRBD1, 6 bases. Germline lookup yields CDR1 MNHEY and CDR2 SVGAGI. CDR3 length equals 14 residues. V lost 6 bases to trimming and J lost 3 bases, with 14 bases between them.

The chain combines TRBV4-3 with TRBJ1-6, with 8 positions matching TRBD1. With V trimmed by 4 bases and J by 7 bases, 3 bases remained unmatched. The germline V gene encodes CDR1 LGHNA and CDR2 YSLEER. This CDR3 spans 14 amino acids. The CDR3: CASSLGQGNSPLHF. CDR3 nucleotide sequence: TGCGCCAGCAGCCTCGGACAGGGAAATTCACCCCTCCACTTT.

This sequence joins TRBV27 and TRBJ2-3, with 8 bases aligning to TRBD2. CDR3 length: 19 residues. The trim removed 2 bases at V and 0 bases at J, leaving 13 bases unmatched. The germline V gene has CDR1 MNHEY and CDR2 SMNVEV (reference sequence). CDR3 DNA sequence: TGTGCCAGCAGTTTAAAAGCGGGGGCTTTATTAACTAGCACAGATACGCAGTATTTT. It is translated as CASSLKAGALLTSTDTQYF.

This CDR3 reads CASSEETSGGITDTQYF. The DNA for the CDR3 is TGTGCCAGCAGTGAAGAGACTAGCGGGGGGATCACAGATACGCAGTATTTT. J is TRBJ2-3 and V is TRBV6-1, with 13 bases lining up with TRBD2. The CDR3 extends over 17 amino acids. CDR1 is MNHNS and CDR2 is SASEGT in the germline V gene. J gave up 2 bases and V 1 base, and 3 bases lay outside the gene matches.

V usage is TRBV19 and J usage is TRBJ2-7, with TRBD1 matching over 7 bases. With V trimmed by 1 base and J by 2 bases, 2 bases remained unmatched. There are 14 residues in the CDR3. Germline-derived CDR1 and CDR2 are LNHDA and SQIVND (reference sequence). The CDR3 region has the DNA TGTGCCAGTAGTATAGGAGGGGGCACCTACGAGCAGTACTTC. It is translated as CASSIGGGTYEQYF.

The V call is TRBV24-1, the J call TRBJ2-2; tentative D call: TRBD2 (6 bases). The V gene lost 2 bases and the J gene lost 4 bases, with 16 bases spanning the gap. Germline V gene sequence: CDR1 KGHDR, CDR2 SFDVKD. The CDR3 contains 17 residues. The CDR3 sequence is CATSDSAGLGGTGELFF. The CDR3 DNA sequence: TGTGCCACCAGTGATTCTGCGGGACTGGGCGGCACCGGGGAGCTGTTTTTT.

V is TRBV6-5 and J is TRBJ1-6, with 7 bases fitting TRBD1. CDR1 and CDR2 from the germline V gene are MNHEY and SVGAGI. The CDR3 length is 16 residues. V was clipped by 4 bases and J by 0 bases; unmatched bases: 3. The CDR3 nucleotides read TGTGCCAGCAGTTTACAGGGGAACTCCTATAATTCACCCCTCCACTTT. It is translated as CASSLQGNSYNSPLHF.

This chain joins TRBV2 and TRBJ1-1; D uncertain. This CDR3 has 13 residues. Germline loops: CDR1 SNHLY, CDR2 FYNNEI. V lost 4 bases to trimming and J lost 1 base, with 7 bases between them. This CDR3 is CASSVRGNTEAFF. The CDR3 nucleotides read TGTGCCAGCAGTGTTCGGGGGAACACTGAAGCTTTCTTT.

The CDR3 spells CASSLASWEKRTEETQYF. CDR3 coding DNA: TGCGCCAGCAGCTTGGCCTCTTGGGAGAAGCGGACAGAAGAGACCCAGTACTTC. The rearrangement uses TRBV5-1 and TRBJ2-5; weak D call: TRBD1 (6 bases). Per germline, CDR1 SGHRS and CDR2 YFSETQ. CDR3 length: 18 residues. The V gene lost 0 bases and the J gene lost 3 bases, with 21 bases spanning the gap.

This rearrangement joins TRBV3-1 (or the pseudogene TRBV3-2) to TRBJ1-2, with 8 bases lining up with TRBD1. Germline-derived CDR1 and CDR2 are LGHDT and YNNKEL (reference sequence). Trimming cost V 6 bases and J 4 bases; bases outside gene matches: 7. This CDR3 contains 14 residues. The CDR3 reads CASSQDRDRYGYTF. Here the CDR3 DNA reads TGTGCCAGCAGTCAGGACAGGGACCGCTATGGCTACACCTTC.

The rearrangement uses TRBV6-5 and TRBJ2-1, with D possibly TRBD1 on 5 matching bases. Germline V CDR1 and CDR2: MNHEY, SVGAGI. The CDR3 spans 14 residues. The V and J ends lost 6 bases and 4 bases respectively, with 13 bases between them. CDR3 residues: CASRPVRGYNEQFF. The DNA for the CDR3 is TGTGCCAGCAGACCCGTTAGGGGTTACAATGAGCAGTTCTTC.

The chain is built from TRBV6-2 or TRBV6-3 and TRBJ2-7, with D possibly being TRBD2 (6 bases). The germline CDR1 and CDR2 sequences are MNHEY and SVGEGT. This CDR3 has 15 amino acids. The germline V and J ends were trimmed by 6 bases and 0 bases, with 15 bases remaining between them. The CDR3 nucleotides are TGTGCCAGCAGCCGAGGAATGGGGGGCTCCTACGAGCAGTACTTC. Translation: CASSRGMGGSYEQYF.

V is TRBV6-2 or TRBV6-3 and J is TRBJ1-5; no clear D. Germline-derived CDR1 and CDR2 are MNHEY and SVGEGT. The ends were cut back, 1 base at V and 0 bases at J, with 7 bases in the middle. The CDR3 spans 15 residues. Here the CDR3 reads CASSYWQNSNQPQHF. The CDR3 coding sequence is TGTGCCAGCAGTTACTGGCAGAATAGCAATCAGCCCCAGCATTTT.

This clone was recorded a few times. The chain has TRBV25-1 and TRBJ1-2; TRBD1 agrees at 9 bases. Germline CDR1 MGHDK, CDR2 SYGVNS. The junction had 12 bases not matched to a gene; V was cut back by 5 bases and J by 8 bases. The CDR3 consists of 15 residues. The CDR3 nucleotides read TGTGCCAGCAGTCCGACCTGGGGGACAGGGTTCGGCTACACCTTC. Translated: CASSPTWGTGFGYTF.

The chain joins TRBV12-5 to TRBJ2-1, with D unclear. Deletions cut 4 bases from V and 6 bases from J, with 13 bases between. Germline loops: CDR1 LGHNT, CDR2 FRNRAP. The length of the CDR3 is 14 residues. CDR3 amino acids: CASGSSGAGNEQFF. The DNA of the CDR3 is TGTGCTAGTGGTTCATCCGGAGCCGGCAATGAGCAGTTCTTC.

Here the CDR3 reads CASSYRWASTDTQYF. In DNA form, the CDR3 reads TGTGCCAGCAGCTACAGGTGGGCTAGCACAGATACGCAGTATTTT. V gene TRBV14 combines with J gene TRBJ2-3; possibly TRBD1 for D (5 bases). Trimming pared 5 bases from V and 0 bases from J, leaving 12 bases between. The CDR3 runs to 15 residues. The V gene's germline CDR1 is SGHDN and CDR2 FVKESK.

This clone was detected only once. This rearrangement joins TRBV4-2 to TRBJ2-5; the D gene is possibly TRBD2 (5 bases). This CDR3 is built from 14 residues. Looked up from germline, CDR1 is LGHNA and CDR2 is YNFKEQ. Trimming took off 4 bases at V and 0 bases at J, with 9 bases between the two ends. The CDR3 coding sequence is TGTGCCAGCAGCCGAACCGGGAACCAAGAGACCCAGTACTTC. Translation: CASSRTGNQETQYF.

The chain employs TRBV29-1 and TRBJ1-5; D is undetermined. In germline, CDR1 is SQVTM, CDR2 ANQGSEA. The ends were cut back, 6 bases at V and 0 bases at J, with 9 bases in the middle. The CDR3 loop spans 13 amino acids. In nucleotides, the CDR3 is TGCAGCGTGAAGGTAGCTAGCAATCAGCCCCAGCATTTT. Translating gives CSVKVASNQPQHF.

This chain connects TRBV10-3 to TRBJ1-2, with unresolved D. V gave up 4 bases and J gave up 1 base, with 7 bases separating them. The CDR3 length is 13 residues. Germline CDR1 is ENHRY and CDR2 is SYGVKD. For the CDR3, the DNA is TGTGCCATCAGTGGTGCGGGTAACTATGGCTACACCTTC. Translation: CAISGAGNYGYTF.

The chain links TRBV2 to TRBJ1-5; TRBD1 matches at 7 bases. The CDR3 runs 12 residues. The V gene end was trimmed by 8 bases and the J gene end by 2 bases; junction bases not matched to a gene: 0. Germline-derived CDR1 and CDR2 are SNHLY and FYNNEI. The CDR3 DNA follows: TGTGCCAGCGGGACAGGCAATCAGCCCCAGCATTTT. This sequence encodes CASGTGNQPQHF.

The chain has TRBV14 and TRBJ2-3; 7 bases fit TRBD2. The CDR3 is made up of 14 amino acids. V lost 4 bases, J lost 6 bases, and 7 bases stayed unmatched. Germline loops: CDR1 SGHDN, CDR2 FVKESK. The CDR3 loop reads CASSPGGLRDTQYF. As DNA, the CDR3 is TGTGCCAGCAGCCCGGGGGGACTAAGGGATACGCAGTATTTT.

The chain has TRBV5-4 and TRBJ2-5, with TRBD2 identical over 10 bases. The CDR3 runs 16 residues. Germline V CDR1 and CDR2: SGHNT, YYREEE (reference sequence). With 0 bases clipped from V and 3 bases from J, the junction kept 5 bases outside the gene matches. The CDR3 DNA reads as TGTGCCAGCAGCTTGGGTAGCGGGGGGCCCGAAGAGACCCAGTACTTC. It encodes CASSLGSGGPEETQYF.